What follows describes a single TCR beta chain. Its antigen remains unidentified. These data come from a study of cytomegalovirus exposure and HLA in healthy donors. Study results and caveats: A later analysis by the authors found several of the most significant clusters apparently linked to common viral pathogens. TCR beta chains associated with HLA were, in a later analysis, more clonally expanded than equally common others. Later genetic work tied a missense DCLRE1C variant to beta-chain V and J trimming.

It was with 60 Vbeta and 13 Jbeta primers that the PCR ran. Using immunoSEQ multiplex PCR, the repertoire was profiled, and TCRdb retains in-frame clones only, with some absent. The table shows about 120,000 clones, with roughly 80% occurring only once. The CDR3 has 12 amino acids. Per germline, CDR1 MNHNY and CDR2 SVGAGI (reference sequence). The V and J ends lost 0 bases and 5 bases respectively, with 4 bases between them. The chain uses TRBV6-6 and TRBJ2-5; D uncertain. This receptor was identified in a female donor in good health and CMV-seropositive. The sequenced sample consisted of PBMCs. CDR3 coding DNA: TGTGCCAGCAGTTACTCGCGGGAGACCCAGTACTTC. Its protein product is CASSYSRETQYF.